This passage covers 26 T cell receptor beta chains from one sample sequenced in a study of T-cell reconstitution after alpha-beta-depleted transplantation in children. Construction of the TCRbeta library involved unique molecular identifiers. TCRdb reprocessed the PCR reads with MiXCR, giving one entry per CDR3 protein. This sample has 600,000 to 700,000 distinct CDR3 sequences, with roughly 17% found just once. The material sequenced was PBMCs from the stem cell graft donor, taken from the stem cell graft. All receptors come from a human donor who donated a stem cell graft to a child with acute myeloid leukemia.

This clonotype was found a few times. V usage is TRBV5-8 and J usage is TRBJ1-5, with a tentative D call TRBD1 (6 bases). V shed 4 bases and J shed 4 bases, with 12 bases lying between them. Germline CDR1 is SGHTS and CDR2 is YDEGEE. The CDR3 covers 14 residues. The DNA of the CDR3 is TGTGCCAGCAGCCGTAGGACAGCTAATCAGCCCCAGCATTTT. Amino acids: CASSRRTANQPQHF.

This clonotype was seen a few times. The chain links TRBV11-2 to TRBJ2-7; TRBD1 matches at 10 bases. This CDR3 contains 14 residues. Germline V gives CDR1 SGHAT, CDR2 FQNNGV. V was clipped by 5 bases and J by 4 bases; unmatched bases: 5. The CDR3 DNA reads as TGTGCCAGCAGCGGGCGGGACAGGGGTTACGAGCAGTACTTC. It is translated as CASSGRDRGYEQYF.

This chain uses TRBV7-9 with TRBJ1-4; 7 bases are a match to TRBD1. Germline lookup yields CDR1 SEHNR and CDR2 FQNEAQ (reference sequence). Germline trimming cut 2 bases from V and 3 bases from J; bases unmatched to any gene: 3. The CDR3 extends over 15 amino acids. CDR3 DNA: TGTGCCAGCAGCTTAAAGGGACAGCCTAATGAAAAACTGTTTTTT. Encoded protein: CASSLKGQPNEKLFF.

Of note for this clonotype: Being one base from a much bigger clone, this may be a read error. The chain employs TRBV20-1 and TRBJ1-1; D is uncertain. Germline CDR1 and CDR2: DFQATT and SNEGSKA (reference sequence). The CDR3 loop spans 9 amino acids. CDR3 amino acids: CRDSTEALF. CDR3 DNA: TGCAGGGATTCCACTGAAGCTTTGTTT.

The V and J genes are TRBV7-2 and TRBJ1-2, with D tentatively TRBD1 (6 bases). Trimming cost V 0 bases and J 6 bases, with 17 bases left between them. CDR3 length: 16 residues. Germline CDR1 reads SGHTA; CDR2 reads FQGNSA. DNA for the CDR3: TGTGCCAGCAGCTTAGCGCGGCCTGGACAGTCGAATGGCTACACCTTC. Its protein product is CASSLARPGQSNGYTF.

This clonotype was seen more than once but under ten times. The chain's CDR3 is CASSLTSEKLFF. CDR3 in DNA: TGTGCCAGCAGCTTGACATCAGAAAAACTGTTTTTT. The gene calls are TRBV5-8 and TRBJ1-4, with D hard to call. The CDR3 runs 12 residues. Trimming shortened V by 1 base and J by 8 bases, and 6 bases separated the two germline ends. Germline V gives CDR1 SGHTS, CDR2 YDEGEE.

The chain recombines TRBV2 with TRBJ1-4, with D possibly matching TRBD1 (6 bases). The length of the CDR3 is 12 residues. V lost 6 bases and J lost 10, with 12 bases in between. Germline CDR1 SNHLY, CDR2 FYNNEI. CDR3 region: CASRKGEGKLFF. CDR3 DNA: TGTGCCAGCAGGAAGGGGGAAGGAAAACTGTTTTTT.

This clonotype was detected a few times. V usage is TRBV7-9 and J usage is TRBJ1-6, with D tentatively TRBD1 (6 bases). CDR3 length equals 11 residues. V was pared by 8 bases and J by 8 bases, with 7 bases between. Germline V CDR1 and CDR2: SEHNR, FQNEAQ (reference sequence). CDR3 loop: CASSGDSPLHF. As DNA, the CDR3 is TGTGCCAGCTCAGGGGATTCACCCCTCCACTTT.

The rearrangement joins TRBV12-3 or TRBV12-4 to TRBJ2-3; the D call may be TRBD1 or TRBD2 (5 bases each). The CDR3 is made up of 12 amino acids. With 7 bases removed from V and 7 bases from J, the gap between germline ends came to 12 bases. CDR3: CASTPGPNTQYF. For the CDR3, the DNA is TGTGCCAGCACCCCGGGACCTAATACGCAGTATTTT.

V is TRBV11-2 and J is TRBJ1-1; 9 bases are a match to TRBD1. The germline V gene has CDR1 SGHAT and CDR2 FQNNGV. Trimming cost V 3 bases and J 0 bases; bases outside gene matches: 8. CDR3 length equals 17 residues. The CDR3 reads CASSFPTGGTMNTEAFF. The CDR3 nucleotides are TGTGCCAGCAGCTTTCCGACAGGGGGGACAATGAACACTGAAGCTTTCTTT.

This clonotype has at least ten counts. V is TRBV20-1 and J is TRBJ1-5; 8 nucleotides line up with TRBD1. The CDR3 extends over 16 amino acids. With 4 bases clipped from V and 0 bases from J, the junction kept 8 bases outside the gene matches. Germline V gives CDR1 DFQATT, CDR2 SNEGSKA (reference sequence). The CDR3 reads CSATPGQAYSNQPQHF. Written as DNA, the CDR3 is TGCAGTGCTACACCGGGACAGGCTTATAGCAATCAGCCCCAGCATTTT.

This clonotype was counted ten times or more. The chain employs TRBV7-2 and TRBJ2-1; D possibly corresponds to TRBD2 (5 bases). The germline V and J ends were trimmed by 5 bases and 7 bases, with 12 bases remaining between them. The CDR3 has 13 amino acids. Germline V CDR1 and CDR2: SGHTA, FQGNSA. The CDR3 here is CASSLGVANEQFF. DNA for the CDR3: TGTGCCAGCAGCCTGGGAGTTGCGAATGAGCAGTTCTTC.

The rearrangement uses TRBV29-1 and TRBJ2-1; the match to TRBD2 covers 8 bases. V dropped 5 bases and J dropped 2; count of bases not matched to a gene: 5. CDR1 is SQVTM and CDR2 is ANQGSEA in the germline V gene. The CDR3 runs 14 residues. CDR3 protein: CSVTGLETYNEQFF. The CDR3 nucleotides read TGCAGCGTTACGGGACTAGAAACCTACAATGAGCAGTTCTTC.

In its sample, this clonotype was seen many times. The rearrangement joins TRBV27 to TRBJ1-6; D is uncertain. The CDR3 runs to 15 residues. Trimming stripped 4 bases from V and 4 bases from J, with 11 bases between. The germline V gene has CDR1 MNHEY and CDR2 SMNVEV (reference sequence). The DNA of the CDR3 is TGTGCCAGCAGTTCCATTGTCGTGTATAATTCACCCCTCCACTTT. Translation: CASSSIVVYNSPLHF.

This clonotype has a count of ten or more. This sequence joins TRBV12-3 or TRBV12-4 and TRBJ2-3; D is perhaps TRBD2 (5 bases). This CDR3 has 12 residues. V gave up 6 bases and J gave up 6 bases, with 10 bases separating them. The CDR3 loop reads CASSFRGDTQYF. CDR3 sequence (DNA): TGTGCCAGCAGCTTCAGAGGGGATACGCAGTATTTT.

This clonotype was observed at least ten times. The CDR3 loop reads CSASDRGNEQYF. CDR3 nucleotides: TGCAGTGCTTCAGACAGGGGCAACGAGCAGTACTTC. The chain links TRBV20-1 to TRBJ2-7, with 8 bases fitting TRBD1. V lost 5 bases and J lost 5; bases outside the gene matches: 5. This CDR3 has 12 amino acids. CDR1 DFQATT and CDR2 SNEGSKA come from the germline V gene (reference sequence).

The rearrangement links TRBV12-3 or TRBV12-4 to TRBJ1-2; no clear D gene. Between the trimmed V and J ends, which lost 10 bases and 4 bases, there was a span of 19 bases. The CDR3 loop spans 14 amino acids. In DNA form, the CDR3 reads TGTGCCACCAAAGTGGGCGGAAGCCCCTATGGCTACACCTTC. Its protein product is CATKVGGSPYGYTF.

This clonotype occurred many times. This sequence joins TRBV20-1 and TRBJ1-1; D is undetermined. Trimming stripped 3 bases from V and 3 bases from J, with 14 bases between. The CDR3 contains 14 residues. Germline V gene sequence: CDR1 DFQATT, CDR2 SNEGSKA (reference sequence). The CDR3 nucleotides read TGCAGTGCTAGGGTCAGCGGCAGGTACACTGAAGCTTTCTTT. This translates into CSARVSGRYTEAFF.

A few counts support this clonotype. The chain is built from TRBV18 and TRBJ2-6; possibly TRBD1 for D (5 bases). V shed 1 base and J shed 4 bases, with 11 bases lying between them. Germline V gene sequence: CDR1 KGHSH, CDR2 LQKENI. CDR3 length equals 16 residues. CDR3 DNA sequence: TGTGCCAGCTCACCACAGCAGGGCCCCGGGGCCAACGTCCTGACTTTC. Protein sequence: CASSPQQGPGANVLTF.

This clonotype was recorded many times. V and J are TRBV20-1 and TRBJ1-2, with TRBD1 matching 8 bases. This CDR3 comprises 13 residues. Germline V gene sequence: CDR1 DFQATT, CDR2 SNEGSKA (reference sequence). Unmatched junction bases numbered 7, after V lost 6 bases and J lost 4 bases. The DNA for the CDR3 is TGCAGTGCCCTGGACAGGGCTTCCTATGGCTACACCTTC. Translating it yields CSALDRASYGYTF.

The table lists this clonotype with many counts. The chain recombines TRBV6-5 with TRBJ2-3; TRBD2 might be the D (5 bases). CDR3 length equals 15 residues. The germline V gene has CDR1 MNHEY and CDR2 SVGAGI. V lost 2 bases, J lost 0 bases, and 9 bases lay in between. CDR3 in amino acids: CASSYRTESTDTQYF. The CDR3 nucleotides read TGTGCCAGCAGTTACCGGACTGAGAGCACAGATACGCAGTATTTT.

About this clonotype: Sequence at one end of the junction differs from germline and may be a read error. CDR3 region: CCARDRGPGPGDTEAFF. The CDR3 DNA follows: TGCTGTGCTAGAGATCGAGGGCCGGGCCCCGGGGACACTGAAGCTTTCTTT. This chain connects TRBV20-1 to TRBJ1-1; D is unresolved. Germline-derived CDR1 and CDR2 are DFQATT and SNEGSKA (reference sequence). The CDR3 runs 17 residues.

This clonotype was observed a few times. The chain combines TRBV12-3 or TRBV12-4 with TRBJ1-4; D is undetermined. Trimming cost V 1 base and J 3 bases, with 3 bases left between them. This CDR3 is built from 13 residues. The CDR3 DNA sequence: TGTGCCAGCAGTTTAGTGTCTAATGAAAAACTGTTTTTT. Residues: CASSLVSNEKLFF.

This clonotype was counted a few times. This chain connects TRBV4-3 to TRBJ1-1; TRBD1 aligns across 9 bases. The V segment lost 1 base and the J segment 5 bases; nucleotides outside the gene matches: 8. Germline CDR1 reads LGHNA; CDR2 reads YSLEER. The CDR3 is 16 amino acids. The CDR3 region has the DNA TGCGCCAGCAGCCAAGGGACAGGGGCGCAGTATACTGAAGCTTTCTTT. The encoded protein is CASSQGTGAQYTEAFF.

This clonotype was observed many times. CDR3 nucleotide sequence: TGCAGCGTTCTACAGGGCAACTATGGCTACACCTTC. It is translated as CSVLQGNYGYTF. The chain uses TRBV29-1 and TRBJ1-2; possibly TRBD1 for D (6 bases). The CDR3 consists of 12 residues. In germline, CDR1 is SQVTM, CDR2 ANQGSEA. The germline V and J ends were trimmed by 5 bases and 2 bases, with 9 bases remaining between them.

This clonotype has more than one count but fewer than ten. The rearrangement uses TRBV7-9 and TRBJ2-1; D might be TRBD1 or TRBD2, each matching 5 bases. Between the trimmed V and J ends, which lost 5 bases and 0 bases, there was a span of 14 bases. The CDR3 consists of 16 residues. The germline gives CDR1 SEHNR, CDR2 FQNEAQ (reference sequence). The DNA for the CDR3 is TGTGCCAGCAGCCAAGGGGAGAGGGGCTCCTACAATGAGCAGTTCTTC. Its translation is CASSQGERGSYNEQFF.